This T cell receptor beta chain was documented in a study of shared clonotypes between healthy human individuals. Study summary: A donor's plate count was three for CD4 naive and three for CD4 memory; CD8 naive had two and CD8 memory one. Study-level results: What naive subsets generally showed was a larger estimated richness than memory subsets showed.

The V segment lost 6 bases and the J segment 6 bases; nucleotides outside the gene matches: 5. Germline CDR1 is KGHSH and CDR2 is LQKENI. The CDR3 is 13 residues long. Points on this clone: The antigen is unknown. This sample also contains other DNA sequences that code for the same CDR3.

Deep was the level at which the assay was run. The protocol was immunoSEQ multiplex PCR, while the TCRdb copy is restricted to in-frame clones and leaves out a portion. The sample includes nearly 1,000,000 clones, less than 85% of them seen just once. The sample taken for sequencing was memory CD4+ T cells sorted from blood. Subset indicated: CD45RA-negative fraction. This TCR was sampled from a man in his late teens or twenties in good health. This chain uses TRBV18 with TRBJ2-4; 7 nucleotides line up with TRBD1. As DNA, the CDR3 is TGTGCCAGCTCGCCCGGGACAGTAAACATTCAGTACTTC. Its translation: CASSPGTVNIQYF.